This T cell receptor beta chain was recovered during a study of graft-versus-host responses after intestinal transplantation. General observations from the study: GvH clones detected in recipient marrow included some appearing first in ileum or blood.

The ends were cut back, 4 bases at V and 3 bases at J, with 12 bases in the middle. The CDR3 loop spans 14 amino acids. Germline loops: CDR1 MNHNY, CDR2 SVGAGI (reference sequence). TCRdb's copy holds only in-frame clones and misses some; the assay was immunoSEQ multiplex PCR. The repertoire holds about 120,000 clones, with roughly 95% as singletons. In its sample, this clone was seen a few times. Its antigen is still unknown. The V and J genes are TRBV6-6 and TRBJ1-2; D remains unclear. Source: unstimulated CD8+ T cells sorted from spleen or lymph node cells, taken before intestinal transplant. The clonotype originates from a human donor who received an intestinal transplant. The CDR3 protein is CASSLHQVYYGYTF. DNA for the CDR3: TGTGCCAGCAGTTTGCATCAAGTCTACTATGGCTACACCTTC.